This TCR beta chain was recovered during a study of blood T cells in healthy people across ages. Across the study: The capture of about one barcoded beta molecule per two T cells was achieved by template switching. Findings and limits, study-wide: Across the age range, TCR beta diversity per million T cells fell in a roughly linear way. Expanded clonotype shifts may have been confounded, as the donors had an unknown CMV status. When set beside aged donors, long-lived donors presented more naive CD4+ cells and higher diversity.

A second roughly 6 to 12 cycle PCR used barcoded and J-beta primers. TCRdb used MiXCR to reprocess the 5' RACE reads, holding one entry per CDR3 protein. This table has fewer than 900,000 distinct CDR3 sequences, approximately 39% appearing once. From germline, CDR1 is LGHNA and CDR2 YSLEER. The CDR3 spans 15 residues. A word on this clonotype: The antigen is undetermined. Just one base apart from a much larger clone, this may be a read error.

Sequencing used blood. This sequence joins TRBV4-3 and TRBJ2-5, with D perhaps matching TRBD1 or TRBD2 (5 bases each). This clonotype was obtained from a woman aged 55-70 years in good health. In nucleotides, the CDR3 is TGCACCAGCAGCCAAGATCTTTTCGGGGTGGGGGAGCAGTACTTC. Its translation is CTSSQDLFGVGEQYF.